This TCR beta chain was recovered during a study of cytomegalovirus exposure and HLA in healthy donors. Overall study findings and caveats: Solely CMV serostatus was available to characterize immune exposure.

This CDR3 region has 19 residues. Germline-derived CDR1 and CDR2 are SGHDT and YYEEEE. V was pared by 1 base and J by 0 bases, with 17 bases between. Of note for this clone: Its antigen is currently unknown.

A multiplex PCR was run with 60 Vbeta primers and 13 Jbeta primers. TCRdb's copy holds only in-frame clones and misses some; the assay was immunoSEQ multiplex PCR. The data show about 140,000 clones, 70% to 80% seen once. The TCR was taken from a female donor in good health and CMV-seronegative. The sequenced sample was PBMCs. This rearrangement joins TRBV5-6 to TRBJ2-6; a weak D match, TRBD2 (5 bases). The CDR3 DNA reads TGTGCCAGCAGCTTGTTCGGGATCGGTCTGGGCTCTGGGGCCAACGTCCTGACTTTC. Its translation: CASSLFGIGLGSGANVLTF.